This passage covers 30 T cell receptor beta chains from one sample sequenced in a study of technical replicates of blood from a handful of donors. The assay was immunoSEQ multiplex PCR, and TCRdb's table has in-frame clones only and misses some. The data hold 55,000 to 85,000 clones, with around 97% observed a single time. Material: T cells isolated from PBMCs. These receptors came from a human donor in good health.

This chain links TRBV13 with TRBJ1-2, with TRBD1 matching 9 bases. The germline V gene has CDR1 PRHDT and CDR2 FYEKMQ (reference sequence). The CDR3 is 16 residues long. V gave up 0 bases and J gave up 2 bases; unmatched junction bases: 4. The CDR3: CASSLGQGAINYGYTF. For the CDR3, the DNA is TGTGCCAGCAGCTTAGGACAGGGGGCGATAAACTATGGCTACACCTTC.

This clone was seen a single time. V and J are TRBV9 and TRBJ1-1, with 7 bases lining up with TRBD1. The germline gives CDR1 SGDLS, CDR2 YYNGEE. Losses at the gene ends were 0 bases for V and 5 bases for J; bases not matched to a gene: 10. The CDR3 consists of 16 residues. This CDR3 reads CASSVAPDRVETEAFF. CDR3 sequence (DNA): TGTGCCAGCAGCGTAGCCCCAGACAGGGTTGAGACTGAAGCTTTCTTT.

The chain carries TRBV6-5 and TRBJ2-2; a weak D match, TRBD2 (6 bases). The CDR3 is 14 amino acids. V gave up 3 bases and J gave up 5 bases, with 10 bases separating them. CDR1 and CDR2 from the germline V gene are MNHEY and SVGAGI. As DNA, the CDR3 is TGTGCCAGCAGTTATGGGGGAGGAACCGGGGAGCTGTTTTTT. Translated: CASSYGGGTGELFF.

The chain carries TRBV29-1 and TRBJ2-7; a possible D gene is TRBD1 (5 bases). CDR3 size: 14 residues. The ends were cut back, 5 bases at V and 0 bases at J, with 14 bases in the middle. Germline CDR1 and CDR2: SQVTM and ANQGSEA. The CDR3 region is CSVILSQASYEQYF. For the CDR3, the DNA is TGCAGCGTTATTTTGTCACAGGCCTCCTACGAGCAGTACTTC.

This clone was found once. This chain joins TRBV5-6 and TRBJ1-2; no clear D gene. Germline-derived CDR1 and CDR2 are SGHDT and YYEEEE. The CDR3 totals 14 residues. V was shortened by 2 bases and J by 0 bases, with 8 bases between the two germline ends. CDR3 sequence: CASSLGQANYGYTF. The CDR3 DNA sequence: TGTGCCAGCAGCTTAGGTCAGGCTAACTATGGCTACACCTTC.

The genes are TRBV27 and TRBJ2-3; maybe TRBD2 (5 bases). V gave up 6 bases and J gave up 0 bases, with 13 bases separating them. This CDR3 is 15 amino acids long. Germline CDR1 reads MNHEY; CDR2 reads SMNVEV (reference sequence). The CDR3 nucleotides are TGTGCCAGCAGCTCCTCGGGATCTAGCACAGATACGCAGTATTTT. It translates to CASSSSGSSTDTQYF.

V and J are TRBV19 and TRBJ2-7; weak D call: TRBD1 (6 bases). With 1 base removed from V and 3 bases from J, the gap between germline ends came to 10 bases. The CDR3 extends over 14 amino acids. The germline gives CDR1 LNHDA, CDR2 SQIVND (reference sequence). For the CDR3, the DNA is TGTGCCAGTAGTATAGGACAGGAAGGCTACGAGCAGTACTTC. It is translated as CASSIGQEGYEQYF.

The V and J genes are TRBV19 and TRBJ1-4; D remains ambiguous. Germline V CDR1 and CDR2: LNHDA, SQIVND (reference sequence). Trimming removed 5 bases at V and 7 bases at J, with 14 bases between. There are 14 residues in the CDR3. The CDR3 DNA reads as TGTGCCAGTAGTGAGGTAATAAGGCGTGAAAAACTGTTTTTT. Translating it yields CASSEVIRREKLFF.

CDR3 bases: TGTGCCAGCAGCGTTGGACTAGAGAGGAATGAGCAGTTCTTC. This gives the protein CASSVGLERNEQFF. The chain employs TRBV9 and TRBJ2-1, with TRBD2 matching 7 bases. With 2 bases clipped from V and 7 bases from J, the junction kept 6 bases outside the gene matches. CDR3 length equals 14 residues. Germline CDR1 is SGDLS and CDR2 is YYNGEE.

Only one count was recorded for this clone. J is TRBJ2-3 and V is TRBV5-1; TRBD2 matches at 8 bases. V lost 0 bases to trimming and J lost 4 bases; unmatched junction nucleotides: 4. Germline V gives CDR1 SGHRS, CDR2 YFSETQ. The CDR3 extends over 15 amino acids. CDR3 in DNA: TGCGCCAGCAGCTTGGACGGGAGGGCCCCAGATACGCAGTATTTT. Encoded protein: CASSLDGRAPDTQYF.

The gene calls are TRBV9 and TRBJ1-2; perhaps TRBD1 as D (5 bases). V was trimmed by 0 bases and J by 4 bases, leaving 16 bases between them. CDR1 and CDR2 (germline): SGDLS, YYNGEE. The CDR3 has 16 residues. The CDR3 loop is CASSVAQRGASYGYTF. The CDR3 DNA reads as TGTGCCAGCAGCGTAGCCCAGCGTGGGGCCTCCTATGGCTACACCTTC.

The chain has TRBV2 and TRBJ2-2; tentatively, D is TRBD1 (5 bases). Trimming left V 11 bases short and J 0 bases short, with 13 bases between. The CDR3 loop spans 14 amino acids. The germline V gene encodes CDR1 SNHLY and CDR2 FYNNEI. The CDR3 region has the DNA TGTGCCGCCCCGAGACAGTCGAACACCGGGGAGCTGTTTTTT. Translation gives CAAPRQSNTGELFF.

The chain recombines TRBV28 with TRBJ2-3, with D possibly being TRBD1 (5 bases). The germline V and J ends were trimmed by 2 bases and 2 bases, with 17 bases remaining between them. Germline CDR1 reads MDHEN; CDR2 reads SYDVKM. CDR3 length equals 17 residues. CDR3 sequence (DNA): TGTGCCAGCAGTTTAAGATTGGGGCTTAGAAACACAGATACGCAGTATTTT. The encoded protein is CASSLRLGLRNTDTQYF.

The chain is built from TRBV6-4 and TRBJ2-3; TRBD2 matches at 12 bases. Unmatched junction bases numbered 0, after V lost 2 bases and J lost 0 bases. Germline CDR1 reads MRHNA; CDR2 reads SNTAGT. This CDR3 is built from 16 residues. The CDR3 loop is CASSDGTSGSTDTQYF. In nucleotides, the CDR3 is TGTGCCAGCAGTGACGGGACTAGCGGGAGCACAGATACGCAGTATTTT.

This chain uses TRBV6-1 with TRBJ1-1; a weak D match, TRBD1 (5 bases). The germline V and J ends were trimmed by 6 bases and 3 bases, with 14 bases remaining between them. Germline CDR1 MNHNS, CDR2 SASEGT. CDR3 length equals 14 residues. CDR3 coding DNA: TGTGCCAGCAGCGCGGGGCAAGGGGACACTGAAGCTTTCTTT. It yields the protein CASSAGQGDTEAFF.

The V and J genes are TRBV5-1 and TRBJ1-2; perhaps TRBD1 as D (5 bases). V gave up 0 bases and J gave up 3 bases, with 15 bases separating them. The CDR3 extends over 16 amino acids. CDR1 is SGHRS and CDR2 is YFSETQ in the germline V gene. CDR3 region: CASSLAGSWGDYGYTF. For the CDR3, the DNA is TGCGCCAGCAGCTTGGCGGGGTCGTGGGGGGACTATGGCTACACCTTC.

V and J are TRBV7-2 and TRBJ2-2; possible D gene TRBD1, 6 bases. Germline V CDR1 and CDR2: SGHTA, FQGNSA. The ends were cut back, 1 base at V and 8 bases at J, with 14 bases in the middle. CDR3 length equals 15 residues. The chain's CDR3 is CASSLGYREKGELFF. The CDR3, as DNA: TGTGCCAGCAGCTTAGGTTACAGGGAGAAGGGGGAGCTGTTTTTT.

About this clone: The same CDR3 arises from other DNA sequences in this sample as well. The chain recombines TRBV20-1 with TRBJ2-7; D gene uncertain. This CDR3 spans 11 amino acids. V shed 1 base and J shed 3 bases, with 4 bases lying between them. Germline V lookup: CDR1 DFQATT, CDR2 SNEGSKA (reference sequence). The CDR3 coding sequence is TGCAGTGCTAGAGGGAGCTACGAGCAGTACTTC. This encodes CSARGSYEQYF.

This clone was recorded once. This chain connects TRBV7-2 to TRBJ1-1, with 8 bases identical to TRBD1. CDR3 length: 13 amino acids. Trimming at V came to 3 bases and at J to 7 bases, leaving 4 bases not matched to a gene. Germline CDR1 reads SGHTA; CDR2 reads FQGNSA. The CDR3 loop reads CASSFFDRGEAFF. The CDR3 bases are TGTGCCAGCAGCTTCTTCGACAGGGGTGAAGCTTTCTTT.

The chain carries TRBV11-2 and TRBJ2-2, with D unresolved. Looked up from germline, CDR1 is SGHAT and CDR2 is FQNNGV. The CDR3 is 16 amino acids. Trimming removed 6 bases at V and 0 bases at J, with 14 bases between. This CDR3 is CASRGWAPANTGELFF. CDR3 nucleotide sequence: TGTGCCAGCAGAGGTTGGGCACCTGCGAACACCGGGGAGCTGTTTTTT.

The chain is built from TRBV19 and TRBJ2-3; 9 bases fit TRBD1. V lost 1 base and J lost 2; bases outside the gene matches: 1. CDR1 and CDR2 from the germline V gene are LNHDA and SQIVND (reference sequence). The CDR3 has 15 amino acids. CDR3 in amino acids: CASSIGDRATDTQYF. The DNA for the CDR3 is TGTGCCAGTAGTATAGGGGACAGGGCCACAGATACGCAGTATTTT.

DNA for the CDR3: TGTGCCAGCGAAGGGGCAGGTCTCACTAACTATGGCTACACCTTC. Translated, it gives CASEGAGLTNYGYTF. This chain joins TRBV2 and TRBJ1-2, with D tentatively TRBD1 (5 bases). V dropped 8 bases and J dropped 0 bases, with 16 bases sitting between them. The CDR3 runs to 15 residues. Germline CDR1 reads SNHLY; CDR2 reads FYNNEI. Filled out from reference TRBV2 and TRBJ1-2, the complete variable domain reads EPEVTQTPSHQVTQMGQEVILRCVPISNHLYFYWYRQILGQKVEFLVSFYNNEISEKSEIFDDQFSVERPDGSNFTLKIRSTKLEDSAMYFCASEGAGLTNYGYTFGSGTRLTVV.

This chain connects TRBV7-2 to TRBJ2-5; D is possibly TRBD2 (5 bases). V was shortened by 4 bases and J by 6 bases, with 21 bases between the two germline ends. This CDR3 spans 16 amino acids. Germline values: CDR1 SGHTA, CDR2 FQGNSA. The DNA of the CDR3 is TGTGCCAGCAGCTCGGGCCTCACTAGGATCCCGCAGACCCAGTACTTC. This sequence encodes CASSSGLTRIPQTQYF.

The chain is built from TRBV4-1 and TRBJ1-1; possibly TRBD1 for D (6 bases). Germline V gene sequence: CDR1 MGHRA, CDR2 YSYEKL. There are 16 residues in the CDR3. V gave up 5 bases and J gave up 4 bases, with 20 bases separating them. The CDR3 DNA reads TGCGCCAGCAGCAAACCCCGGGGGGGGGCAGGCACTGAAGCTTTCTTT. This gives the protein CASSKPRGGAGTEAFF.

CDR3 loop: CASSGRDLYHEQFF. Here the CDR3 DNA reads TGTGCCAGCAGCGGACGGGACTTATATCATGAGCAGTTCTTC. This chain joins TRBV9 and TRBJ2-1, with D tentatively TRBD2 (6 bases). The CDR3 sequence is 14 residues long. From germline, CDR1 is SGDLS and CDR2 YYNGEE. Between the trimmed V and J ends, which lost 3 bases and 8 bases, there was a span of 15 bases. The full variable domain, its missing parts supplied by reference TRBV9 and TRBJ2-1, is DSGVTQTPKHLITATGQRVTLRCSPRSGDLSVYWYQQSLDQGLQFLIQYYNGEERAKGNILERFSAQQFPDLHSELNLSSLELGDSALYFCASSGRDLYHEQFFGPGTRLTVL.

This clone was observed once. The chain employs TRBV19 and TRBJ2-7; TRBD2 might be the D (6 bases). This CDR3 has 13 residues. Germline CDR1 and CDR2: LNHDA and SQIVND (reference sequence). V gave up 5 bases and J gave up 3 bases, with 11 bases separating them. CDR3 in amino acids: CASSPRENYEQYF. In nucleotides, the CDR3 is TGTGCCAGTAGTCCCCGGGAGAACTACGAGCAGTACTTC.

The J gene is TRBJ2-3, the V gene TRBV11-2; D is unresolved. The germline V gene encodes CDR1 SGHAT and CDR2 FQNNGV. This CDR3 has 12 amino acids. Between the trimmed V and J ends, which lost 6 bases and 5 bases, there was a span of 9 bases. CDR3 coding DNA: TGTGCCAGCAGTCACACTATAGATACGCAGTATTTT. This sequence encodes CASSHTIDTQYF.

The chain couples TRBV5-1 to TRBJ2-7, with D maybe TRBD1 (6 bases). V gave up 1 base and J gave up 2 bases, with 10 bases separating them. The CDR3 contains 14 residues. Germline V gene lookup returns CDR1 SGHRS and CDR2 YFSETQ. CDR3 region: CASSLHRETYEQYF. CDR3 nucleotides: TGCGCCAGCAGCTTGCACAGGGAGACCTACGAGCAGTACTTC.

The CDR3 nucleotides read TGTGCCAGCAGCTTAGGGAGCGGGGGTGGTGAAAAACTGTTTTTT. The encoded protein is CASSLGSGGGEKLFF. The V gene is TRBV7-2, the J gene TRBJ1-4, with TRBD1 as a possible D gene (5 bases). The CDR3 has 15 amino acids. CDR1 is SGHTA, CDR2 FQGNSA, per germline. Trimming took off 1 base at V and 7 bases at J, with 13 bases between the two ends.

The rearrangement links TRBV7-2 to TRBJ2-7; D call uncertain. The CDR3 totals 13 residues. Trimming took 3 bases from V and 0 from J, leaving 6 bases between them. Germline lookup yields CDR1 SGHTA and CDR2 FQGNSA. CDR3 loop: CASSFVDSYEQYF. The DNA of the CDR3 is TGTGCCAGCAGCTTTGTAGACTCCTACGAGCAGTACTTC.